Each of the 25 T cell receptor beta chains below was sequenced from the same sample in a study of blood T cell repertoires in COVID-19. Using immunoSEQ multiplex PCR, the repertoire was profiled, and TCRdb retains in-frame clones only, with some absent. The sample has roughly 79,000 clones; 65% to 85% are singletons. The sample was peripheral blood. These receptors all stem from a man aged 55 to 69 with active or convalescent COVID-19.

The chain couples TRBV4-3 to TRBJ2-5, with 7 bases matching TRBD2. The germline gives CDR1 LGHNA, CDR2 YSLEER. The CDR3 covers 14 residues. The trim removed 0 bases at V and 7 bases at J, leaving 5 bases unmatched. In DNA, the CDR3 is TGCGCCAGCAGCCAAGATACGTCGGGAGGGACCCAGTACTTC. Its translation is CASSQDTSGGTQYF.

V is TRBV7-9 and J is TRBJ1-5; tentative D call: TRBD1 (6 bases). The CDR3 is 14 residues long. Trimming pared 2 bases from V and 3 bases from J, leaving 8 bases between. Germline CDR1 and CDR2: SEHNR and FQNEAQ (reference sequence). CDR3 nucleotides: TGTGCCAGCAGCTTACAGGGGACCAATCAGCCCCAGCATTTT. Translated, it gives CASSLQGTNQPQHF.

This chain links TRBV6-7 with TRBJ2-7, with 7 bases matching TRBD2. TRBV6-7 has ORF status, its function being uncertain. V gave up 0 bases and J gave up 6 bases; unmatched junction bases: 20. This CDR3 is 19 amino acids long. The CDR3 DNA reads TGTGCCAGCAGTTACTCGGAGTTAGGGGAAGGACTAGGGCTTGGCGAGCAGTACTTC. It is translated as CASSYSELGEGLGLGEQYF.

The chain uses TRBV9 and TRBJ2-1; 8 bases are a match to TRBD1. The ends lost 0 bases at V and 5 bases at J; junction bases unmatched: 4. The CDR3 spans 15 residues. The germline V gene has CDR1 SGDLS and CDR2 YYNGEE. The DNA for the CDR3 is TGTGCCAGCAGCGTAGGCCAGGGGGCCCACAATGAGCAGTTCTTC. It specifies CASSVGQGAHNEQFF.

This clone came up many times. The chain links TRBV29-1 to TRBJ1-1, with 7 bases matching TRBD1. CDR3 length equals 11 residues. V lost 6 bases to trimming and J lost 4 bases; unmatched junction nucleotides: 2. The V gene's germline CDR1 is SQVTM and CDR2 ANQGSEA. The chain's CDR3 is CSVPGGTEAFF. CDR3 in DNA: TGCAGCGTCCCAGGGGGCACTGAAGCTTTCTTT.

V usage is TRBV19 and J usage is TRBJ1-2; D uncertain. The CDR3 totals 14 residues. The germline gives CDR1 LNHDA, CDR2 SQIVND (reference sequence). Trimming stripped 6 bases from V and 5 bases from J, with 16 bases between. The CDR3 DNA follows: TGTGCCAGTAGACATTCCACTAGTGTTTATGGCTACACCTTC. Amino acids: CASRHSTSVYGYTF.

This chain uses TRBV18 with TRBJ1-1, with D hard to call. The CDR3 is made up of 12 amino acids. V gave up 4 bases and J gave up 3 bases, with 6 bases separating them. Germline CDR1 reads KGHSH; CDR2 reads LQKENI. The DNA of the CDR3 is TGTGCCAGCTCACTTGAGGACACTGAAGCTTTCTTT. Its protein is CASSLEDTEAFF.

This clone was counted a single time. The chain has TRBV30 and TRBJ1-2; D is ambiguous. V was cut by 2 bases and J by 7 bases, with 11 bases left in between. There are 12 residues in the CDR3. The germline V gene has CDR1 GTSNPN and CDR2 SVGIG (reference sequence). The CDR3 region has the DNA TGTGCCTGGAGTCTGGGTCCGGGTGGCTACACCTTC. This codes for CAWSLGPGGYTF.

The chain uses TRBV4-3 and TRBJ1-2; possible D gene TRBD1, 6 bases. V lost 5 bases, J lost 4 bases, and 14 bases lay in between. This CDR3 contains 14 residues. The germline gives CDR1 LGHNA, CDR2 YSLEER. The DNA for the CDR3 is TGCGCCAGCAGCAGAAGCGGGGGCCCCTATGGCTACACCTTC. Its protein is CASSRSGGPYGYTF.

V and J are TRBV2 and TRBJ1-5, with D hard to call. The CDR3 covers 13 residues. Germline V CDR1 and CDR2: SNHLY, FYNNEI. V was pared by 6 bases and J by 3 bases, with 9 bases between. In nucleotides, the CDR3 is TGTGCCAGCAGGGACTCGGCCAATCAGCCCCAGCATTTT. It yields the protein CASRDSANQPQHF.

V and J are TRBV7-2 and TRBJ1-6; D remains unclear. In germline, CDR1 is SGHTA, CDR2 FQGNSA. The V gene lost 1 base and the J gene lost 6 bases, with 10 bases spanning the gap. The CDR3 sequence is 15 residues long. For the CDR3, the DNA is TGTGCCAGCAGCTTAGGCTCCCGACTTAATTCACCCCTCCACTTT. It translates to CASSLGSRLNSPLHF.

This chain links TRBV10-3 with TRBJ2-2; 7 bases map to TRBD2. Germline CDR1 is ENHRY and CDR2 is SYGVKD. Trimming at V came to 4 bases and at J to 2 bases, leaving 7 bases not matched to a gene. The CDR3 loop spans 16 amino acids. The DNA for the CDR3 is TGTGCCATCAGTGGATTTGGGACTACTAACACCGGGGAGCTGTTTTTT. Protein sequence: CAISGFGTTNTGELFF.

The rearrangement uses TRBV5-4 and TRBJ2-6; TRBD2 is a possible D gene (5 bases). V lost 1 base and J lost 0, with 11 bases in between. This CDR3 has 17 residues. Germline CDR1 and CDR2: SGHNT and YYREEE (reference sequence). CDR3 loop: CASSLLRAGSGANVLTF. In DNA, the CDR3 is TGTGCCAGCAGCTTGTTGAGGGCAGGCTCTGGGGCCAACGTCCTGACTTTC.

The V gene is TRBV6-4, the J gene TRBJ1-1; D unclear. This CDR3 has 13 residues. The germline V gene has CDR1 MRHNA and CDR2 SNTAGT. V gave up 5 bases and J gave up 4 bases, with 11 bases separating them. The CDR3 here is CASSPNGFTEAFF. The CDR3 DNA is TGTGCCAGCAGTCCAAACGGTTTCACTGAAGCTTTCTTT.

The chain couples TRBV6-2 or TRBV6-3 to TRBJ2-3; 8 nucleotides align to TRBD2. This CDR3 spans 15 amino acids. The germline gives CDR1 MNHEY, CDR2 SVGEGT. Trimming at V came to 2 bases and at J to 0 bases, leaving 1 base not matched to a gene. The CDR3 loop is CASSYGGGSTDTQYF. The CDR3 DNA sequence: TGTGCCAGCAGTTACGGCGGGGGGAGCACAGATACGCAGTATTTT.

This clone has more than one count but fewer than ten. The V and J genes are TRBV7-8 and TRBJ2-1; 8 bases align to TRBD1. This CDR3 region has 15 residues. Germline V gives CDR1 SGHVS, CDR2 FQNEAQ. V was pared by 0 bases and J by 5 bases, with 3 bases of the junction left unmatched. This chain's CDR3 is CASSLAATGDNEQFF. The DNA for the CDR3 is TGTGCCAGCAGCTTAGCAGCGACAGGGGACAATGAGCAGTTCTTC.

This clone was seen just once. The chain uses TRBV7-8 and TRBJ1-2, with a possible D match to TRBD1 (5 bases). This CDR3 contains 15 residues. CDR1 SGHVS and CDR2 FQNEAQ come from the germline V gene. Trimming pared 1 base from V and 4 bases from J, leaving 13 bases between. The CDR3 DNA reads as TGTGCCAGCAGCTTAGGATCCGGGGGAATCTATGGCTACACCTTC. Residues: CASSLGSGGIYGYTF.

The chain recombines TRBV29-1 with TRBJ1-4, with D perhaps matching TRBD1 (6 bases). In germline, CDR1 is SQVTM, CDR2 ANQGSEA. Trimming removed 0 bases from V and 8 bases from J, with 10 bases in between. The length of the CDR3 is 13 residues. CDR3 bases: TGCAGCGTTGAAGAGGGGGCCAGGGAAAAACTGTTTTTT. Protein sequence: CSVEEGAREKLFF.

The rearrangement joins TRBV4-3 to TRBJ1-3; 8 bases match TRBD1. This CDR3 contains 16 residues. J lost 2 bases, V lost 1 base, and 4 bases had no gene match. Germline V lookup: CDR1 LGHNA, CDR2 YSLEER. CDR3: CASSQGPDRAGNTIYF. DNA for the CDR3: TGCGCCAGCAGCCAAGGACCGGACAGGGCTGGAAACACCATATATTTT.

The chain links TRBV6-6 to TRBJ1-3, with D uncertain. The CDR3 is 16 residues long. Germline CDR1 reads MNHNY; CDR2 reads SVGAGI (reference sequence). CDR3 DNA: TGTGTCGCCTCCTTTACTGAGGGCCTTACTGGAAACACCATATATTTT. Translated: CVASFTEGLTGNTIYF.

This clone was detected only once. This sequence joins TRBV7-8 and TRBJ1-2, with TRBD1 identical over 9 bases. The V gene's germline CDR1 is SGHVS and CDR2 FQNEAQ. This CDR3 is built from 15 residues. The V gene end was trimmed by 4 bases and the J gene end by 6 bases; junction bases not matched to a gene: 9. In DNA, the CDR3 is TGTGCCAGCAGCTCCCCCACAGGGGGCAGGAATGGCTACACCTTC. It codes for CASSSPTGGRNGYTF.

This clone was counted a few times. V usage is TRBV11-3 and J usage is TRBJ1-4; TRBD1 matches at 8 bases. The CDR3 is 13 residues long. From germline, CDR1 is SGHNT and CDR2 YENEEA. Germline trimming cut 5 bases from V and 8 bases from J; bases unmatched to any gene: 4. CDR3 region: CASSATGGEKLFF. CDR3 DNA sequence: TGTGCCAGCAGCGCCACAGGGGGGGAAAAACTGTTTTTT.

This clone was observed at least ten times. The chain couples TRBV4-3 to TRBJ1-4, with TRBD1 matching over 7 bases. Germline CDR1 and CDR2: LGHNA and YSLEER. J gave up 6 bases and V 2 bases, and 6 bases lay outside the gene matches. The CDR3 length is 15 residues. Written as DNA, the CDR3 is TGCGCCAGCAGCCAAAGCCCAGGGGGAGATGAAAAACTGTTTTTT. Translating it yields CASSQSPGGDEKLFF.

This chain links TRBV7-2 with TRBJ2-5; D is ambiguous. The ends were cut back, 4 bases at V and 4 bases at J, with 10 bases in the middle. The CDR3 consists of 13 residues. The germline gives CDR1 SGHTA, CDR2 FQGNSA. The DNA for the CDR3 is TGTGCCAGCAGCTCCCCCTTATCAGAGACCCAGTACTTC. Protein: CASSSPLSETQYF.

The CDR3 region has the DNA TGTGCCAGCAGCCCCCCCCGGACAGTAAACACTGAAGCTTTCTTT. Translation gives CASSPPRTVNTEAFF. The V gene is TRBV5-4, the J gene TRBJ1-1; maybe TRBD1 (6 bases). Germline CDR1 reads SGHNT; CDR2 reads YYREEE (reference sequence). Trimming took off 4 bases at V and 2 bases at J, with 15 bases between the two ends. The CDR3 sequence is 15 residues long.